Given below is one TCR beta chain in context. Its specificity is unknown. Researchers isolated CD4+ T cells once less than 13 days of culture had elapsed. As their vaccination, participants received two doses of either BNT162b2 or mRNA-1273. Vaccine recipients had no previous SARS-CoV-2 infection; their nucleocapsid antibodies were negative. V shed 1 base and J 7 bases; nucleotides not matched to a gene: 8. The CDR3 covers 15 residues. Germline CDR1 reads SGHRS; CDR2 reads YFSETQ. The sample is drawn from a study of vaccination effects on CD4 cells after COVID-19. Clones were read by immunoSEQ multiplex PCR, and TCRdb kept only the in-frame ones, dropping some. The sample includes more than 60,000 clones, around 69% of them seen just once.

Sequencing was performed on CD4+ T cells from PBMCs cultured without peptide, taken after COVID-19 vaccination. The receptor was derived from a human donor who received a COVID-19 vaccine. The V and J genes are TRBV5-1 and TRBJ1-3; 7 bases match TRBD1. CDR3 amino acids: CASSLKPGGANTIYF. In nucleotides, the CDR3 is TGCGCCAGCAGCTTGAAGCCAGGGGGAGCGAACACCATATATTTT. The variable domain in full, with the rest retrieved from reference TRBV5-1 and TRBJ1-3, is KAGVTQTPRYLIKTRGQQVTLSCSPISGHRSVSWYQQTPGQGLQFLFEYFSETQRNKGNFPGRFSGRQFSNSRSEMNVSTLELGDSALYLCASSLKPGGANTIYFGEGSWLTVV.